This TCR beta chain came from a study of breast tumors, draining lymph nodes, adjacent tissues. Axillary draining lymph nodes of breast cancer patients supplied the node samples. TCRdb re-analysed the multiplex PCR reads in MiXCR, keeping a single row per CDR3 protein. The repertoire holds more than 250,000 distinct CDR3 sequences, more than 30% seen once, with 1.1% in the top ten. Germline CDR1 and CDR2: SGHVS and FQNEAQ. This CDR3 is built from 16 residues. The V end was cut by 6 bases, the J end by 4 bases, with 21 bases between. The table lists this clonotype with many counts. Its antigen is as yet unknown. Study-wide results and caveats: Data fit most tumor T cells coming from lymph node, expanding in tumor. Compared with basal-like, luminal-like tumors shared significantly more repertoire with nontumor tissue. Tumor repertoires ranked between lymph nodes and nontumor tissue in diversity, with V and J gene preferences. Data only fit, rather than demonstrated, lymph node origin of most tumor T cells.

Sequencing used axillary lymph node tissue. The rearrangement links TRBV7-8 to TRBJ1-2; a possible D gene is TRBD1 (5 bases). The sequence was collected from a female donor with breast cancer. Some clones in this sample may be carry-over from other donors' samples. The CDR3 DNA reads TGTGCCAGCAGACTAACCCAGGGTCAAGGGGCCTATGGCTACACCTTC. Protein product: CASRLTQGQGAYGYTF.